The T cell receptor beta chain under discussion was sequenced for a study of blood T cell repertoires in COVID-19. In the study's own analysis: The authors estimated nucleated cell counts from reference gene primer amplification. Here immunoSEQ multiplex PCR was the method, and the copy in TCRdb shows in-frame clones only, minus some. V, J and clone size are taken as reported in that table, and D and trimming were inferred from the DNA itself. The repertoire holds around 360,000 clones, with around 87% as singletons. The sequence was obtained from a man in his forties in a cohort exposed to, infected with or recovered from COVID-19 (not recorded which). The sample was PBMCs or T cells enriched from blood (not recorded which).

The CDR3 coding sequence is TGTGCCAGCAGCCAAGGCAGGGCCGAGCAGTACTTC. It is translated as CASSQGRAEQYF. The genes are TRBV3-1 (or the pseudogene TRBV3-2) and TRBJ2-7; D might be TRBD1 (5 bases). CDR1 and CDR2 (germline): LGHDT, YNNKEL (reference sequence). V was pared by 1 base and J by 6 bases, with 7 bases between. CDR3 length: 12 residues.